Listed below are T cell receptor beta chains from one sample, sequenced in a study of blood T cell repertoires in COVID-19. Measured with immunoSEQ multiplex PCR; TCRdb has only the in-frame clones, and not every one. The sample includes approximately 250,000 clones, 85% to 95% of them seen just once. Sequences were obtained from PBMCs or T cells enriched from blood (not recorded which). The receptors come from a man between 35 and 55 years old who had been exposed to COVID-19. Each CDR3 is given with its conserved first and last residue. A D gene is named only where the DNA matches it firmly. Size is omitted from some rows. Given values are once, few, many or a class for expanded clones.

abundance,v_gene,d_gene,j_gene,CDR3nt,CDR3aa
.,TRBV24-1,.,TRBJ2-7,TGTGCCACCAGTGATTCTTCAGGGAGGATCGACGAGCAGTACTTC,CATSDSSGRIDEQYF
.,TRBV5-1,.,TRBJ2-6,TGCGCCAGCAGCTTGGATCTCGGGGCCAACGTCCTGACTTTC,CASSLDLGANVLTF
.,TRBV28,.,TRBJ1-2,TGTGCCAGCAGTTCCTTGGGGGGGCGCTATGGCTACACCTTC,CASSSLGGRYGYTF
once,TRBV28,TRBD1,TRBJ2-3,TGTGCCAGCAGTATATTAGACAGGGAACCTAGCACAGATACGCAGTATTTT,CASSILDREPSTDTQYF
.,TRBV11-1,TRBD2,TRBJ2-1,TGTGCCAGCAGCTTAGGGGGGGGCAATGAGCAGTTCTTC,CASSLGGGNEQFF
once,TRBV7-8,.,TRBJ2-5,TGTGCCAGCAGCCACTTAGGGACTGGGGAGACCCAGTACTTC,CASSHLGTGETQYF
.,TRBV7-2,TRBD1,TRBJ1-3,TGTGCCAGCAGCCGGGACAGCTCTGGAAACACCATATATTTT,CASSRDSSGNTIYF
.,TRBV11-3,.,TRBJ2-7,TGTGCCAGCAGCTGGCAAAGCTACGAGCAGTACTTC,CASSWQSYEQYF
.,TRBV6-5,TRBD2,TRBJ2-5,TGTGCCAGCAGTTACTCGGGAACTAGCGGGGAGACCCAGTACTTC,CASSYSGTSGETQYF
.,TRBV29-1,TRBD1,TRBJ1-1,TGCAGCGTACGACAGGGGTCGGACACTGAAGCTTTCTTT,CSVRQGSDTEAFF
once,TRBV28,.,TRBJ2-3,TGTGCCAGCAGGCTAGACTCTCTTGGCACAGATACGCAGTATTTT,CASRLDSLGTDTQYF
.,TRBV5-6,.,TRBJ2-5,TGTGCCAGCAGCTTCACAGGGGGGGTTAGGCAAGAGACCCAGTACTTC,CASSFTGGVRQETQYF
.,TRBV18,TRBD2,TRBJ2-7,TGTGCCAGCTCACGAACGGGAGGGGAACTCTCCGAGCAGTACTTC,CASSRTGGELSEQYF
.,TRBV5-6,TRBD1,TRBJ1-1,TGTGCCAGCAGCTGGACGGGACAGGGGGGTACTGAAGCTTTCTTT,CASSWTGQGGTEAFF
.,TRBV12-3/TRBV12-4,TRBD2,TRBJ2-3,TGTGCCAGCAGGGCTAGCGGGACAGATACGCAGTATTTT,CASRASGTDTQYF
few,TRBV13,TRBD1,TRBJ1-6,TGTGCCAGCAGCTCGAGCCCGACAGGGAGGAATTCACCCCTCCACTTT,CASSSSPTGRNSPLHF
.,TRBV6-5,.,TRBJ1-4,TGTGCCAGCAGCCGCCTTGGGGGGGCTGAAAAACTGTTTTTT,CASSRLGGAEKLFF
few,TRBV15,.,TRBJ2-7,TGTGCCACCAGCAGAGAATTGGGCAGAACCTACGAGCAGTACTTC,CATSRELGRTYEQYF
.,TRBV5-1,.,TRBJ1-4,TGCGCCAGCAGCTTGGAACAGCCTGCAACTAATGAAAAACTGTTTTTT,CASSLEQPATNEKLFF
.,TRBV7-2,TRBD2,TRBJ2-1,TGTGCCAGCAGCTCAGCGGGAGGGCCTGGTGAGCAGTTCTTC,CASSSAGGPGEQFF
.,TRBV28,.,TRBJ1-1,TGTGCCAGCAGTTTACTCGAGGTTGAAGCTTTCTTT,CASSLLEVEAFF
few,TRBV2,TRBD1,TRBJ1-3,TGTGCCAGCAGTGCAGGACAGGGGCGACAGTACACCATATATTTT,CASSAGQGRQYTIYF
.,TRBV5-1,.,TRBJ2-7,TGCGCCAGCAGCTTGGAAGGGGCCCCCTACTACGAGCAGTACTTC,CASSLEGAPYYEQYF
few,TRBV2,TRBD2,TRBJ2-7,TGTGCCAGCAGATCTAGCGGGACCTCCTACGAGCAGTACTTC,CASRSSGTSYEQYF
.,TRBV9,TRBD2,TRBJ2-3,TGTGCCAGCAGCCCGCGGACTAGTCGGGAGGTCGATACGCAGTATTTT,CASSPRTSREVDTQYF
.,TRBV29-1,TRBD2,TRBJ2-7,TGCAGCGTGCGACGGACTAGCGGGAAGCGGGAGCAGTACTTC,CSVRRTSGKREQYF
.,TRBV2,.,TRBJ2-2,TGTGCCAGCAGTGGTCGCAGGGGCGAGAACACCGGGGAGCTGTTTTTT,CASSGRRGENTGELFF